The rows below give T cell receptor beta chains drawn from one sample of a study of T cells in Graves' hyperthyroidism and ophthalmopathy. MiXCR, run by TCRdb on the multiplex PCR reads, gives a single entry per CDR3 protein. Among roughly 400,000 distinct CDR3 sequences listed, approximately 14% were seen once. Sequencing was performed on blood. Receptors originate from a young woman with Graves' hyperthyroidism that later progressed to Graves' ophthalmopathy. The CDR3 runs from the conserved cysteine through the conserved F or W. A D gene is named only where the DNA matches it firmly. Expanded clones are given a class, and other clones once, few, many or no size at all.

DNA,CDR3,V,J,size,D
TGTGCCAGCAGTGCCTCCGGGACTAGCGGCTACGAGCAGTACTTC,CASSASGTSGYEQYF,TRBV27,TRBJ2-7,many,TRBD2
TGTGCCAGCAGCTTAGGGCCACTAGTTTTGAACCGTGCCTACGAGCAGTACTTC,CASSLGPLVLNRAYEQYF,TRBV7-9,TRBJ2-7,few,NA
TGTGCCAGCAGTGAAGAAGTTGGACTAGCGGCAGATACGCAGTATTTT,CASSEEVGLAADTQYF,TRBV2,TRBJ2-3,many,TRBD2
TGTGCCATCAGTGAGACGACCTGGGGGGGAGAGACCCAGTACTTC,CAISETTWGGETQYF,TRBV10-3,TRBJ2-5,many,TRBD2
TGTGCCAGCAGCTGGGAGGAGGGACAGGCGGGCGAGCAGTACTTC,CASSWEEGQAGEQYF,TRBV5-6,TRBJ2-7,many,TRBD1
TGCAGCGTTGAAGGGGGCGGTGAGCAGTTCTTC,CSVEGGGEQFF,TRBV29-1,TRBJ2-1,many,NA
TGTGCCAGCAGCCAACCTAGCGGACATAACAATGAGCAGTTCTTC,CASSQPSGHNNEQFF,TRBV3-1,TRBJ2-1,NA,TRBD2
TGCAGTGCTAGAGAGTCAAGACTAGCGGGCCCCTACGAGCAGTACTTC,CSARESRLAGPYEQYF,TRBV20-1,TRBJ2-7,many,TRBD2
TGTGCCAGCAGCTTGAAGAGTTTAACAGATACGCAGTATTTT,CASSLKSLTDTQYF,TRBV5-4,TRBJ2-3,many,NA
TGTGCCAGCAGTCACCGGGCTCTTCGAACAATGAACACTGAAGCTTTCTTT,CASSHRALRTMNTEAFF,TRBV2,TRBJ1-1,many,NA
TGTGCCAGCAGCCAAGAGCGACTAGCGCCCTCCAGCTCCTACAATGAGCAGTTCTTC,CASSQERLAPSSSYNEQFF,TRBV3-1,TRBJ2-1,NA,TRBD2
TGTGCCAGCACCGGGAGGTCAGATACGCAGTATTTT,CASTGRSDTQYF,TRBV28,TRBJ2-3,many,TRBD2
TGTGCCAGCAGTTACGTGGCTAGCGGGTTCAATGAGCAGTTCTTC,CASSYVASGFNEQFF,TRBV6-2/TRBV6-3,TRBJ2-1,many,TRBD2
TGTGCCAGCCAGGGCGGGGGAGACAATGAGCAGTTCTTC,CASQGGGDNEQFF,TRBV5-4,TRBJ2-1,NA,TRBD2
TGCAGTACAATCCGGGAAACTAGCGAGACATTAACTAGCACAGATACGCAGTATTTT,CSTIRETSETLTSTDTQYF,TRBV20-1,TRBJ2-3,few,TRBD2
TGTGCCAGCAGCTTAGTAGGGAGACCCCAGTACTTC,CASSLVGRPQYF,TRBV11-2,TRBJ2-5,few,NA
TGTGCCAGCAGCTTCGGGGGGACTAGCGCCTACGAGCAGTACTTC,CASSFGGTSAYEQYF,TRBV7-2,TRBJ2-7,NA,TRBD2
TGTGCCATCATGGAGGGAGACTCCTACAATGAGCAGTTCTTC,CAIMEGDSYNEQFF,TRBV10-3,TRBJ2-1,many,NA
TGTGCCAGCAGCTGGAGGGGGAGAGAGACCCAGTACTTC,CASSWRGRETQYF,TRBV7-9,TRBJ2-5,NA,NA
TGTGCCAGCAGTGAAGTGGCAGGACTTAGGGAGACCCAGTACTTC,CASSEVAGLRETQYF,TRBV6-1,TRBJ2-5,many,NA
TGTGCCACCAGCTGGGACATTAATCAGCCCCAGCATTTT,CATSWDINQPQHF,TRBV15,TRBJ1-5,many,NA
TGTGCCAGCAGGGCCGGGACAGCTGGGACCCAGTACTTC,CASRAGTAGTQYF,TRBV28,TRBJ2-5,few,TRBD1
TGTGCCAGCAGCTCCACGGACTTTTACACCGGGGAGCTGTTTTTT,CASSSTDFYTGELFF,TRBV9,TRBJ2-2,few,NA
TGCGCCAGCAGTGAGTCCGGTGAGCAGTTCTTC,CASSESGEQFF,TRBV6-9,TRBJ2-1,NA,NA
TGCGCCAGCAGCAGTAAAGGGGGCTTTAATGAAAAACTGTTTTTT,CASSSKGGFNEKLFF,TRBV5-1,TRBJ1-4,few,TRBD1
TGTGCCAGCAGCGTAGGAGCGGGAGGAAGAGAGACCCAGTACTTC,CASSVGAGGRETQYF,TRBV9,TRBJ2-5,NA,TRBD2
TGTGCCAGCAGTTTGACAGGGGGCTATCAGCCCCAGCATTTT,CASSLTGGYQPQHF,TRBV27,TRBJ1-5,many,TRBD1
TGTGCCAGCAGCCCCCTGACCGCGGGTCCCTACGAGCAGTACTTC,CASSPLTAGPYEQYF,TRBV7-9,TRBJ2-7,many,NA
TGTGCCAGCAGCACGGGACAGGGGGCGATCGGCAATCAGCCCCAGCATTTT,CASSTGQGAIGNQPQHF,TRBV5-5,TRBJ1-5,many,TRBD1
TGTGCCAGCAGTCGGCGGGAGGGCTACAATGAGCAGTTCTTC,CASSRREGYNEQFF,TRBV6-1,TRBJ2-1,many,TRBD2
TGTGCCAGCACCGGACTAGCGGGAGGCTACAATGAGCAGTTCTTC,CASTGLAGGYNEQFF,TRBV2,TRBJ2-1,many,TRBD2
TGTGCCAGCAGCCCGGGACAGGGGGCGGGCACAGATACGCAGTATTTT,CASSPGQGAGTDTQYF,TRBV7-3,TRBJ2-3,once,TRBD1
TGCGCCAGCGGCTTTCGACAGGGAGGCTATGGCTACACCTTC,CASGFRQGGYGYTF,TRBV5-1,TRBJ1-2,NA,TRBD1
TGTGCCAGCAGCTTAGGTGTCAACCGAGGTGAAGCTTTCTTT,CASSLGVNRGEAFF,TRBV7-8,TRBJ1-1,NA,NA
TGCAGCGTTGAAAGACCGGTAGGCGGGGAGCTGTTTTTT,CSVERPVGGELFF,TRBV29-1,TRBJ2-2,NA,NA
TGTGCCAGCAGCCAAGAGGCCGGGATCTATGGCTACACCTTC,CASSQEAGIYGYTF,TRBV3-1,TRBJ1-2,many,NA
TGTGCCAGCAGTTCTCACGGGACGTTATACAATGAGCAGTTCTTC,CASSSHGTLYNEQFF,TRBV6-8,TRBJ2-1,NA,NA